This T cell receptor beta chain came from a study of T cells after yellow fever vaccination. Study results and limitations: The study found a weaker secondary response that peaked faster, day 5 versus 15. Although most clonotypes did not, a small share appeared in both CD4 and CD8 compartments.

The CDR3 extends over 18 amino acids. Losses at the gene ends were 4 bases for V and 2 bases for J; bases not matched to a gene: 17. Germline loops: CDR1 SGHRS, CDR2 YFSETQ. It was through 5'RACE template switching that TCR cDNA was made, with a universal primer site and UMIs added. TCRdb ran MiXCR on the 5' RACE reads and lists one entry per CDR3 protein. The top ten hold more than 15% of the sample, which has some 350,000 distinct CDR3 sequences, approximately 10% seen once. In regard to this clonotype: Its antigen is undetermined.

This receptor was obtained from a man aged 18 to 29 who received the YFV17D yellow fever vaccine. This chain links TRBV5-1 with TRBJ1-2; 7 nucleotides line up with TRBD1. Sequenced here: PBMCs, sampled on the day of the first yellow fever vaccination. The CDR3 here is CASSVPPDVTGINYGYTF. The CDR3 DNA reads as TGCGCCAGCAGCGTACCCCCAGATGTGACAGGGATAAACTATGGCTACACCTTC.